The 6 T cell receptor beta chains presented below share a single source sample, sequenced in a study of T cell responses to AZD1222 COVID-19 vaccine (dated by TCRdb to about 2021). The intended sense of this specimen's time point label: baseline before first vaccination. The library relied on the immunoSEQ multiplex PCR assay. The source is immuneACCESS, and TCRdb retained only in-frame sequences with V and J called. Part of the clones is not carried over; for the studies checked, unresolved V genes explain less than half of this, and the remainder is unexplained. The sample table records approximately 100,000 clones; approximately 87% of these occur just once. The ten largest make up under 4% of the sample. This specimen was peripheral blood, taken on day 0 of AZD1222 vaccination. These receptors all come from an adult in good health.

The rearrangement links TRBV6-2 or TRBV6-3 to TRBJ1-1; no reliable D call. The V end lost 1 base, the J end lost 5 bases, and 23 bases lay between the germline ends. This CDR3 spans 18 amino acids. Germline V gives CDR1 MNHEY, CDR2 SVGEGT. The CDR3: CASSYLPESWLDNTEAFF. CDR3 coding DNA: TGTGCCAGCAGTTACTTACCTGAGTCTTGGCTTGATAATACTGAAGCTTTCTTT.

The chain links TRBV9 to TRBJ2-3; TRBD1 matches at 7 bases. The CDR3 has 16 amino acids. Unmatched junction bases numbered 4, after V lost 0 bases and J lost 0 bases. Germline V gene sequence: CDR1 SGDLS, CDR2 YYNGEE. The CDR3 here is CASSVGTGLSTDTQYF. CDR3 nucleotide sequence: TGTGCCAGCAGCGTAGGGACAGGACTTAGCACAGATACGCAGTATTTT.

This sequence joins TRBV19 and TRBJ1-5, with unresolved D. This CDR3 region has 17 residues. With 0 bases removed from V and 0 bases from J, the gap between germline ends came to 12 bases. Germline CDR1 and CDR2: LNHDA and SQIVND (reference sequence). CDR3 nucleotide sequence: TGTGCCAGTAGTATAGAGGGAGTCGCCTATAGCAATCAGCCCCAGCATTTT. Translation gives CASSIEGVAYSNQPQHF.

The J gene is TRBJ1-5, the V gene TRBV6-1, with D tentatively TRBD1 (6 bases). This CDR3 has 15 amino acids. The ends were cut back, 3 bases at V and 4 bases at J, with 13 bases in the middle. CDR1 MNHNS and CDR2 SASEGT come from the germline V gene. The CDR3 spells CASSEVNRENQPQHF. CDR3 bases: TGTGCCAGCAGTGAGGTGAACAGGGAGAATCAGCCCCAGCATTTT.

This rearrangement joins TRBV14 to TRBJ1-3, with D uncertain. The germline gives CDR1 SGHDN, CDR2 FVKESK. Deletions cut 3 bases from V and 2 bases from J, with 11 bases between. This CDR3 spans 15 amino acids. DNA for the CDR3: TGTGCCAGCAGCCACTGGGGAGGCGCTGGAAACACCATATATTTT. It specifies CASSHWGGAGNTIYF.

This CDR3 reads CASSHRDKGGYTF. DNA of the CDR3: TGTGCCAGCAGCCACCGGGACAAAGGGGGCTACACCTTC. The rearrangement links TRBV5-8 to TRBJ1-2; weak D call: TRBD1 (6 bases). The V gene's germline CDR1 is SGHTS and CDR2 YDEGEE. The CDR3 loop spans 13 amino acids. The V gene lost 4 bases and the J gene lost 8 bases, with 15 bases spanning the gap. The variable domain in full, with the rest retrieved from reference TRBV5-8 and TRBJ1-2, is EAGVTQSPTHLIKTRGQQATLRCSPISGHTSVYWYQQALGLGLQFLLWYDEGEERNRGNFPPRFSGRQFPNYSSELNVNALELEDSALYLCASSHRDKGGYTFGSGTRLTVV.